This TCR beta chain was captured in a study of control samples from healthy donors and cancer patients. Using immunoSEQ multiplex PCR, the repertoire was profiled, and TCRdb retains in-frame clones only, with some absent. This sample yields around 75,000 clones, of which approximately 92% are seen a single time; over 4.5% belongs to the top ten. Between the trimmed V and J ends, which lost 5 bases and 0 bases, there was a span of 11 bases. This CDR3 spans 15 amino acids. The germline V gene encodes CDR1 SGHTA and CDR2 FQGNSA. The sequence was collected from an older woman in good health. The material sequenced was blood. The chain has TRBV7-2 and TRBJ1-3; no clear D. DNA for the CDR3: TGTGCCAGCAGCCGTTCGAGGGACTCTGGAAACACCATATATTTT. Residues: CASSRSRDSGNTIYF.